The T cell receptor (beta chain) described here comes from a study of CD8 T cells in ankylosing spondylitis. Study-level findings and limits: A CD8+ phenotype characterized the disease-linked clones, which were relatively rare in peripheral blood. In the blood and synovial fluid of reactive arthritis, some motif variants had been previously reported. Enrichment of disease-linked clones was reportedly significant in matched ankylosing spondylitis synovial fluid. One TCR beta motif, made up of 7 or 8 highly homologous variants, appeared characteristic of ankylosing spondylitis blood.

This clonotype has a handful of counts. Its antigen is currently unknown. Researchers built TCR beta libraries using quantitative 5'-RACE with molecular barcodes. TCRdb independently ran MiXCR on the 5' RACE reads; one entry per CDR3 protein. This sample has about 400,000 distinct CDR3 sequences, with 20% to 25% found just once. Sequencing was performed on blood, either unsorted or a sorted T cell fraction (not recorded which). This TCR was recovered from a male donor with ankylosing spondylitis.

CDR3 sequence reads: CASSLTRPGELFF. The CDR3 DNA follows: TGTGCCAGCAGCTTAACTCGCCCCGGGGAGCTGTTTTTT. The gene calls are TRBV7-3 and TRBJ2-2; no firm D call. With 0 bases removed from V and 6 bases from J, the gap between germline ends came to 5 bases. This CDR3 spans 13 amino acids. Germline-derived CDR1 and CDR2 are SGHTA and FQGTGA.